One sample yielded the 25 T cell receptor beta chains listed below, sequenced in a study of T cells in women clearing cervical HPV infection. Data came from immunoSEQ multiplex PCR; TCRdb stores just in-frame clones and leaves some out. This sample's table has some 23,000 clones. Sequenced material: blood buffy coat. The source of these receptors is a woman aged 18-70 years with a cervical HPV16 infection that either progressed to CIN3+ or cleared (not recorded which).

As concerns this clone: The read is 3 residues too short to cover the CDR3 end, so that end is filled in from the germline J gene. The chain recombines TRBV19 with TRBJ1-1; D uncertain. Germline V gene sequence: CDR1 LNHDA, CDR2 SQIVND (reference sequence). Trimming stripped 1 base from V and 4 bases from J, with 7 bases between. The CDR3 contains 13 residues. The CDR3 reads CASSIVRFTEAFF. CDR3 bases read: TGTGCCAGTAGTATAGTTCGGTTCACTGAA.

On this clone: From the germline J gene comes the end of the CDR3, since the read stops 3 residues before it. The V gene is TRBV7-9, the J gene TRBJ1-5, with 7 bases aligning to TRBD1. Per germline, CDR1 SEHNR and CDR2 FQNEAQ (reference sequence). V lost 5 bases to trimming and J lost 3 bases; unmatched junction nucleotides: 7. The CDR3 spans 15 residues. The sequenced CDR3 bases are TGTGCCAGCAGCCGAGGGACAGCTATCAATCAGCCC. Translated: CASSRGTAINQP. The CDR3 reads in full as CASSRGTAINQPQHF.

The CDR3 loop reads CASSEGTDYEQYF. The covered CDR3 bases are TGTGCCAGCAGTGAAGGGACAGACTACGAG. J is TRBJ2-7 and V is TRBV2, with D tentatively TRBD1 (6 bases). From the germline J gene comes the end of the CDR3, since the read stops 3 residues before it. Germline-derived CDR1 and CDR2 are SNHLY and FYNNEI. V lost 1 base and J 3 bases, leaving 7 bases between the germline ends. The CDR3 has 13 residues.

CDR3 DNA (partial): TGCAGCGTTTACGGGACAGCCATCAACTATGGC. Its protein product is CSVYGTAINYG. In full, the CDR3 reads CSVYGTAINYGYTF. J is TRBJ1-2 and V is TRBV29-1; TRBD1 matches 7 bases. Read sequence stops 3 residues before the CDR3 end, and the germline J gene provides the missing end. This CDR3 is 14 amino acids long. The V segment lost 5 bases and the J segment 2 bases; nucleotides outside the gene matches: 8. Germline V CDR1 and CDR2: SQVTM, ANQGSEA.

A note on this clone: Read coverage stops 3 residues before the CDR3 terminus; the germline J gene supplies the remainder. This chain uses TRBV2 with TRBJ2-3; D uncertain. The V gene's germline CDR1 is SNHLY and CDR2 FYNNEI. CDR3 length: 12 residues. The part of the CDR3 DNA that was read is TGTGCCAGCAGTGAAGTGTCAGAGGCG. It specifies CASSEVSEA. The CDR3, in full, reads CASSEVSEAQYF.

CDR3 sequence: CSVPGQGISPLHF. CDR3 bases read: TGCAGTGTCCCGGGACAGGGAATCTCACCC. The V and J genes are TRBV20-1 and TRBJ1-6, with TRBD1 identical over 9 bases. Read sequence stops 3 residues before the CDR3 end, and the germline J gene provides the missing end. The CDR3 has 13 residues. The trim removed 7 bases at V and 10 bases at J, leaving 8 bases unmatched. In germline, CDR1 is DFQATT, CDR2 SNEGSKA (reference sequence).

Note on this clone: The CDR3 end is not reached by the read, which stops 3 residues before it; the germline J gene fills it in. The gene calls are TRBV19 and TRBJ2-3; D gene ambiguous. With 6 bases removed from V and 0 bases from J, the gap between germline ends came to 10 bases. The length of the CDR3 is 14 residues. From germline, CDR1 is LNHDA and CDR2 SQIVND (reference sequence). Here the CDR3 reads CASRGQISTDTQYF. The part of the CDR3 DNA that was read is TGTGCCAGTAGAGGTCAGATTAGCACAGATACG.

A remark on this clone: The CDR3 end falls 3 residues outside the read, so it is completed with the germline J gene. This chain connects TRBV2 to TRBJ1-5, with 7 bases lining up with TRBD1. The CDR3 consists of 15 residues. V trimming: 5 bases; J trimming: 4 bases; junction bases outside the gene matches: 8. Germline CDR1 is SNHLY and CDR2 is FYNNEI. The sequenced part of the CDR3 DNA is TGTGCCAGCAGTAAAGTGGGACAGTGGAATCAGCCC. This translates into CASSKVGQWNQP. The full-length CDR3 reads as CASSKVGQWNQPQHF.

The CDR3 bases that were read are TGCGCCAGCAGTTTCAGGGGTAGTAGCACTGAA. The encoded protein is CASSFRGSSTE. The entire CDR3 protein is CASSFRGSSTEAFF. The chain has TRBV5-1 and TRBJ1-1, with D possibly TRBD1 on 6 matching bases. The read finishes 3 residues shy of the CDR3 end, and the germline J gene is used to complete it. CDR1 SGHRS and CDR2 YFSETQ come from the germline V gene. This CDR3 contains 14 residues. Trimming left V 5 bases short and J 4 bases short, with 15 bases between. The full variable domain, in which reference TRBV5-1 and TRBJ1-1 provide the parts outside the CDR3, is KAGVTQTPRYLIKTRGQQVTLSCSPISGHRSVSWYQQTPGQGLQFLFEYFSETQRNKGNFPGRFSGRQFSNSRSEMNVSTLELGDSALYLCASSFRGSSTEAFFGQGTRLTVV.

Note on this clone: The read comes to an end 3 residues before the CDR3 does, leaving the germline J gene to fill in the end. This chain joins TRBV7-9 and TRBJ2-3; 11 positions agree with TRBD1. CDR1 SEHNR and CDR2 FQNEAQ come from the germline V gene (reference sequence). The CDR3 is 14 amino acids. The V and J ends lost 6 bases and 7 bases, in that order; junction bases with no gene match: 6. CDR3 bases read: TGTGCCAGCAGGCCCCGGGACAGGGGGAATACG. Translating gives CASRPRDRGNT. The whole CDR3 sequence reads CASRPRDRGNTQYF. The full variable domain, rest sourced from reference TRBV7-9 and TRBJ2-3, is DTGVSQNPRHKITKRGQNVTFRCDPISEHNRLYWYRQTLGQGPEFLTYFQNEAQLEKSRLLSDRFSAERPKGSFSTLEIQRTEQGDSAMYLCASRPRDRGNTQYFGPGTRLTVL.

The part of the CDR3 DNA that was read is TGTGCCAGCTTGTTTAATGCGGGAACAGGGAATGAG. This sequence encodes CASLFNAGTGNE. The entire CDR3 sequence reads CASLFNAGTGNEQFF. This rearrangement joins TRBV5-5 to TRBJ2-1; perhaps D is TRBD1 or TRBD2 (6 bases each). The sequenced fragment ends 3 residues before the CDR3 boundary, so the rest is inferred from the germline J gene. The V end lost 7 bases, the J end lost 7 bases, and 21 bases lay between the germline ends. The CDR3 consists of 15 residues. In germline, CDR1 is SGHKS, CDR2 YYEKEE (reference sequence).

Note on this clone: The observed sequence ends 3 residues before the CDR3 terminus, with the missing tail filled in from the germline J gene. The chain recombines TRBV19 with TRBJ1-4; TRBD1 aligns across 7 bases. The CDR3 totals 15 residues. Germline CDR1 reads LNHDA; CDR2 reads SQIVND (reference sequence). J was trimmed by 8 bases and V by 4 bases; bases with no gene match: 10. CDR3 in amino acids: CASSNSGTEREKLFF. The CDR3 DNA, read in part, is TGTGCCAGTAGTAACTCTGGGACAGAGCGAGAAAAA.

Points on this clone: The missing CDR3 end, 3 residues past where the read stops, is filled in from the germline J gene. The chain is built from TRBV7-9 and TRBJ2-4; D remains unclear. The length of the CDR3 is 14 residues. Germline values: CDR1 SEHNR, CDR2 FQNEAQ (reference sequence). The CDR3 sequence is CASSKAIANYGQYF. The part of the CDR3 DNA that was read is TGTGCCAGCAGTAAAGCAATAGCTAACTATGGT.

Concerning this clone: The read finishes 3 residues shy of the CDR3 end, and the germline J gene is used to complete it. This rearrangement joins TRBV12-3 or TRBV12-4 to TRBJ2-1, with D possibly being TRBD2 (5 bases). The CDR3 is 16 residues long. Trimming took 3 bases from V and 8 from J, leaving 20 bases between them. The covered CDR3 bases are TGTGCCAGCAGTTTTTCCTCTACTAGTCTTATAGATGAG. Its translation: CASSFSSTSLIDE. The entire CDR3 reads CASSFSSTSLIDEQFF.

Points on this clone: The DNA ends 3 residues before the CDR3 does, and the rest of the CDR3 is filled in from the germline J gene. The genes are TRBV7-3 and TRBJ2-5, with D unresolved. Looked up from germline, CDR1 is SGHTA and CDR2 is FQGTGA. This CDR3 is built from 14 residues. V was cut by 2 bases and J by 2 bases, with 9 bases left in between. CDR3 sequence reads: CASSLRGKQETQYF. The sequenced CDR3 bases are TGTGCCAGCAGCTTACGCGGTAAACAAGAGACC.

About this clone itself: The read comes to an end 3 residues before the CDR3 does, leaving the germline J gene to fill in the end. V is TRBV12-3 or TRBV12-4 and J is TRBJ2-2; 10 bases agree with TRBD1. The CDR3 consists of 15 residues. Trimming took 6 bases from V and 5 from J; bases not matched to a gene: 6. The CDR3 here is CASRTGQGYTGELFF. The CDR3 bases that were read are TGTGCCAGCAGAACGGGACAGGGGTATACCGGGGAG.

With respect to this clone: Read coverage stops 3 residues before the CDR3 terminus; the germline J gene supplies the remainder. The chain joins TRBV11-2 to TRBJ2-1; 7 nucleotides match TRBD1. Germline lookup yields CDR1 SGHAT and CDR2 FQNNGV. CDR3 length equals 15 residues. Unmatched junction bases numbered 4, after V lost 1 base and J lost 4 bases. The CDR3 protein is CASSLGPDRYNEQFF. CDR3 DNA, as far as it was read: TGTGCCAGCAGCTTAGGGCCGGACAGGTACAATGAG.

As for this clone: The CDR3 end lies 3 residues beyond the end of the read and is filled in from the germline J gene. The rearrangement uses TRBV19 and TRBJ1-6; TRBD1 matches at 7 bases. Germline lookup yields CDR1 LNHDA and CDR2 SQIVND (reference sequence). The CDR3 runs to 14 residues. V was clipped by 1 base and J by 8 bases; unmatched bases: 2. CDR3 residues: CASSIGDRDSPLHF. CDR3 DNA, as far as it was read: TGTGCCAGTAGTATAGGAGACAGGGATTCACCC.

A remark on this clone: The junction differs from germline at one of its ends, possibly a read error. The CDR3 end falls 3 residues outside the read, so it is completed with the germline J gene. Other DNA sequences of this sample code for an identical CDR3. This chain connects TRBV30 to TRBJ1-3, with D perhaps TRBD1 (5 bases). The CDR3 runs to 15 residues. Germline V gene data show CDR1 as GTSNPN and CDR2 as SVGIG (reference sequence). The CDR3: CAWSTGGSRGNTIYF. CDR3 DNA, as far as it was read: TGTGCCTGGAGCACAGGTGGGTCTCGTGGAAACACA.

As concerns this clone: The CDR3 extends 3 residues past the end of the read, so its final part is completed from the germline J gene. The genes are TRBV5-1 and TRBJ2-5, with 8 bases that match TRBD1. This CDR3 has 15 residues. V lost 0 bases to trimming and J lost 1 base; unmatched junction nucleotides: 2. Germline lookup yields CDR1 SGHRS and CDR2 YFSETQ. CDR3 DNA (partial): TGCGCCAGCAGCTTGGGACAGGGGAGCCAAGAGACC. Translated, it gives CASSLGQGSQET. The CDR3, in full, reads CASSLGQGSQETQYF. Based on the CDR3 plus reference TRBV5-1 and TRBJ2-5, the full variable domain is KAGVTQTPRYLIKTRGQQVTLSCSPISGHRSVSWYQQTPGQGLQFLFEYFSETQRNKGNFPGRFSGRQFSNSRSEMNVSTLELGDSALYLCASSLGQGSQETQYFGPGTRLLVL.

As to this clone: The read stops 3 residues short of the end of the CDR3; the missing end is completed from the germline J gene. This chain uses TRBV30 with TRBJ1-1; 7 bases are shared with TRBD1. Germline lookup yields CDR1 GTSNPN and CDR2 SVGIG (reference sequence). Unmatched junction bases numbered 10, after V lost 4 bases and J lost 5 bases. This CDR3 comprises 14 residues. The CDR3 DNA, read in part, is TGTGCCTGGAATCCTCTAGGGGGCTCTACTGAA. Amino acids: CAWNPLGGSTE. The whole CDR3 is CAWNPLGGSTEAFF.

The CDR3 spells CASSQGALGSYEQYF. Incomplete CDR3 DNA: TGTGCCAGCAGCCAGGGGGCCCTCGGTTCCTACGAG. The chain is built from TRBV11-3 and TRBJ2-7; 8 bases map to TRBD1. From the germline J gene comes the end of the CDR3, since the read stops 3 residues before it. Germline CDR1 is SGHNT and CDR2 is YENEEA. V lost 5 bases, J lost 1 base, and 7 bases stayed unmatched. The CDR3 sequence is 15 residues long.

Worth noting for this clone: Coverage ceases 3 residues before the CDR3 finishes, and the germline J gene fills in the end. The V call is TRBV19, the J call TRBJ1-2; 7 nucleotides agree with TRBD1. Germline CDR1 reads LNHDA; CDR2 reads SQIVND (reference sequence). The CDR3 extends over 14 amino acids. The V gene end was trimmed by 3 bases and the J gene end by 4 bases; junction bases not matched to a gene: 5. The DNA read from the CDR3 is TGTGCCAGTAGTATCCAGGGGACAGCCTATGGC. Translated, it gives CASSIQGTAYG. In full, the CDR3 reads CASSIQGTAYGYTF.

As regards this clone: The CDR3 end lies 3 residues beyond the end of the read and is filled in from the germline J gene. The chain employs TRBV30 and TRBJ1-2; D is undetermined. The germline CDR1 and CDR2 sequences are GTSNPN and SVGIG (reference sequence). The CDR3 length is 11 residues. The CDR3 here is CASATSYDYTF. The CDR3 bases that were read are TGTGCCTCCGCGACTAGCTACGAC.

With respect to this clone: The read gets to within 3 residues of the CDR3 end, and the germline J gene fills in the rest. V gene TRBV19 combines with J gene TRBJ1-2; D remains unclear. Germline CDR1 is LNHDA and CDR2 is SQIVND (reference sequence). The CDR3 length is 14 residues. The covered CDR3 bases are TGTGCCAGTAGTTGGCGGGAGGTTGGAAATGAC. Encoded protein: CASSWREVGND. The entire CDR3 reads CASSWREVGNDYTF.